This T cell receptor (beta chain) was recorded in a study of blood T cell repertoires in COVID-19. V was clipped by 5 bases and J by 8 bases; unmatched bases: 9. CDR1 and CDR2 (germline): SGHTA, FQGNSA. This CDR3 contains 15 residues. Generated by immunoSEQ multiplex PCR, the TCRdb table keeps only in-frame clones and is missing some. This table has 150,000 to 200,000 clones, 79% appearing once. Sequences were obtained from peripheral blood. The chain carries TRBV7-2 and TRBJ1-6; TRBD1 matches at 7 bases. This receptor was taken from a woman aged 55-69 years with COVID-19, enrolled during active disease. This chain's CDR3 is CASSPGQEPYSPLHF. The CDR3 nucleotides are TGTGCCAGCAGCCCTGGACAGGAGCCTTATTCACCCCTCCACTTT. Full variable domain (rest looked up from reference TRBV7-2 and TRBJ1-6): GAGVSQSPSNKVTEKGKDVELRCDPISGHTALYWYRQSLGQGLEFLIYFQGNSAPDKSGLPSDRFSAERTGGSVSTLTIQRTQQEDSAVYLCASSPGQEPYSPLHFGNGTRLTVT.